These 6 T cell receptor beta chains were all obtained from the same sample, sequenced in a study of cytomegalovirus exposure and HLA in healthy donors. PCR employed 60 Vbeta and 13 Jbeta primers. Produced via immunoSEQ multiplex PCR; TCRdb's table is partial and in-frame only. The data show under 150,000 clones, with about three quarters seen just once and 2.5% to 3.5% held by the top ten. The specimen was PBMCs. All receptors derive from a woman aged 25 to 39 in good health and CMV-seropositive.

V usage is TRBV4-1 and J usage is TRBJ2-1; 7 bases fit TRBD2. Trimming took 4 bases from V and 7 from J; bases not matched to a gene: 16. The CDR3 sequence is 17 residues long. Germline-derived CDR1 and CDR2 are MGHRA and YSYEKL. This CDR3 reads CASSLTAGVGGRNEQFF. The DNA for the CDR3 is TGCGCCAGCAGCCTCACCGCGGGAGTGGGGGGGAGAAATGAGCAGTTCTTC.

The CDR3 nucleotides are TGTGCCAGCAGTCCGGGACAGGGGTATGGCTACACCTTC. Translating gives CASSPGQGYGYTF. The gene calls are TRBV28 and TRBJ1-2, with 10 positions matching TRBD1. This CDR3 has 13 amino acids. From germline, CDR1 is MDHEN and CDR2 SYDVKM. After removal of 5 bases from V and 5 bases from J, the junction contained 2 bases not matched to a gene.

J is TRBJ2-3 and V is TRBV2, with 10 bases identical to TRBD1. Germline values: CDR1 SNHLY, CDR2 FYNNEI. The CDR3 is 16 amino acids. The junction had 12 bases not matched to a gene; V was cut back by 4 bases and J by 8 bases. CDR3 in amino acids: CASSVPGQGLGGTQYF. DNA for the CDR3: TGTGCCAGCAGTGTTCCGGGACAGGGGCTTGGGGGTACGCAGTATTTT.

The chain is built from TRBV7-2 and TRBJ2-3; 9 bases are shared with TRBD1. Germline loops: CDR1 SGHTA, CDR2 FQGNSA. V gave up 7 bases and J gave up 6 bases; unmatched junction bases: 11. The length of the CDR3 is 15 residues. The CDR3 is CASTFRTGEGDTQYF. CDR3 nucleotide sequence: TGTGCCAGCACTTTCCGGACAGGGGAGGGGGATACGCAGTATTTT. The entire variable domain, with the rest obtained from reference TRBV7-2 and TRBJ2-3, is as follows: GAGVSQSPSNKVTEKGKDVELRCDPISGHTALYWYRQSLGQGLEFLIYFQGNSAPDKSGLPSDRFSAERTGGSVSTLTIQRTQQEDSAVYLCASTFRTGEGDTQYFGPGTRLTVL.

The rearrangement uses TRBV5-6 and TRBJ2-2, with D perhaps TRBD1 (6 bases). Trimming stripped 3 bases from V and 6 bases from J, with 9 bases between. Germline CDR1 SGHDT, CDR2 YYEEEE. This CDR3 spans 13 amino acids. The CDR3 nucleotides read TGTGCCAGCAGCTCCAGGGGCGCCGGGGAGCTGTTTTTT. Translating gives CASSSRGAGELFF.

The J gene is TRBJ2-2, the V gene TRBV2; D gene unclear. CDR3 length equals 13 residues. With 4 bases removed from V and 1 base from J, the gap between germline ends came to 4 bases. Germline V gives CDR1 SNHLY, CDR2 FYNNEI. DNA for the CDR3: TGTGCCAGCAGTGCAGGGAACACCGGGGAGCTGTTTTTT. The encoded protein is CASSAGNTGELFF.